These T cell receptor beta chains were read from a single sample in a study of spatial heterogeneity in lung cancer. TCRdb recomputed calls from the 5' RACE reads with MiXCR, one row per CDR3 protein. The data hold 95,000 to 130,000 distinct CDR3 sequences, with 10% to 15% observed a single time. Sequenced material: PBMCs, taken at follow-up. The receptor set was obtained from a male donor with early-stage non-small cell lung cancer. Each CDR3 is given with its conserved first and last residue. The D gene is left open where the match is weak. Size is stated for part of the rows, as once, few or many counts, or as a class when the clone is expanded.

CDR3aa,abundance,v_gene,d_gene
CASSLDSYNEQFF,NA,TRBV11-2,NA
CASRQRGGLEQYF,many,TRBV6-6,TRBD2
CASETQGGRNIQYF,NA,TRBV19,NA
CASSEEGDGNQPQHF,NA,TRBV2,NA
CASSQIGDSGNTIYF,NA,TRBV4-1,NA
CASSQMYRGHKTGELFF,NA,TRBV14,TRBD1
CASSDWDRRDSGELFF,NA,TRBV12-3/TRBV12-4,TRBD1
CASSFAGEQYF,many,TRBV7-2,NA
CASSWTSRDTQYF,NA,TRBV5-1,TRBD2
CASSLAGEAGGNIQYF,NA,TRBV7-9,NA
CASSPRRTLDEQYF,NA,TRBV18,NA